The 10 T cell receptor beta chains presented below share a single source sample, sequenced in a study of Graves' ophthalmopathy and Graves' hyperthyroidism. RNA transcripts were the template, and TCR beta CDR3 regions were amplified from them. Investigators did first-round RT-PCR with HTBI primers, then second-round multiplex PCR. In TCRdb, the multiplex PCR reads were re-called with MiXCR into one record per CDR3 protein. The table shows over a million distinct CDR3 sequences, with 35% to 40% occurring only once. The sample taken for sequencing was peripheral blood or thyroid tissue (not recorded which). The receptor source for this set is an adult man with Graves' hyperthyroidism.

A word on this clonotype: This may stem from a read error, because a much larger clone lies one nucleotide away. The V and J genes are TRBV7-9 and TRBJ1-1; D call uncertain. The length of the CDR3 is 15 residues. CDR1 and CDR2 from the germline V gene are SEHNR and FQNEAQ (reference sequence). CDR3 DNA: TGTGCCAGCAGCTTAAGCGGCAGGAGGAACACTGAAGCTTCCTTT. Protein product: CASSLSGRRNTEASF.

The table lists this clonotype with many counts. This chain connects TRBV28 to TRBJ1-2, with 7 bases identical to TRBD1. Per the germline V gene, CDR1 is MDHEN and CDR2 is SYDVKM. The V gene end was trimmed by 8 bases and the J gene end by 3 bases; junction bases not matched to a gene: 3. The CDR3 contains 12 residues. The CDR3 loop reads CASLGQHYGYTF. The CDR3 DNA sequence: TGTGCCAGCTTGGGACAGCACTATGGCTACACCTTC.

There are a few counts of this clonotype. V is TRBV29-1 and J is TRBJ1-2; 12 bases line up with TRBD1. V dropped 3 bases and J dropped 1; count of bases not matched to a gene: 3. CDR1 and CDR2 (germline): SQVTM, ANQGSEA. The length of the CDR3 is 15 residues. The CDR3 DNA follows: TGCAGCGTTGAGGGACAGGGGGCTTTTAACTATGGCTACACCTTC. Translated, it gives CSVEGQGAFNYGYTF.

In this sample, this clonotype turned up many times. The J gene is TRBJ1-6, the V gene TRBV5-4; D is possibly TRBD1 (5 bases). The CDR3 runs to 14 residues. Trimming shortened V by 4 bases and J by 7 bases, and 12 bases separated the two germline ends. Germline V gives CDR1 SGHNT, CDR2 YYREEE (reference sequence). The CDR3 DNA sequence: TGTGCCAGCAGCGTTGACAGCACCAATTCACCCCTCCACTTT. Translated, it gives CASSVDSTNSPLHF.

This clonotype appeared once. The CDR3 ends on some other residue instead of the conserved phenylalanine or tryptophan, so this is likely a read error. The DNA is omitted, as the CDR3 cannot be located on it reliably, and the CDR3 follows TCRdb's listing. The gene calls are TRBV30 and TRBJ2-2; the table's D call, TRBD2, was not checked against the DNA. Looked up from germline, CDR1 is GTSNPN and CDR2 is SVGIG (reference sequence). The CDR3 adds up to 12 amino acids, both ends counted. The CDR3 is CAWAGTARGAVV.

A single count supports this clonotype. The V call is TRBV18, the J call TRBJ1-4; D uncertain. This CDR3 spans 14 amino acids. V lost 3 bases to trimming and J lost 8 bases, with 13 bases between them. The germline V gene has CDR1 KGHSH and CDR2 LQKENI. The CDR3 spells CASSPGTEREKLFF. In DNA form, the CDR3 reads TGTGCCAGCTCACCCGGCACTGAGAGAGAAAAACTGTTTTTT.

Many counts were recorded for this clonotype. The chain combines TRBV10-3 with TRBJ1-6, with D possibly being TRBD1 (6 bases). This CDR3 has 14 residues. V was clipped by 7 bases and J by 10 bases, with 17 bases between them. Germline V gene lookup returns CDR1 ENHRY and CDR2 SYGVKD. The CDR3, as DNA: TGTGCCATCAAATCCCCAGGGGCTCGATCACCCCTCCACTTT. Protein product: CAIKSPGARSPLHF.

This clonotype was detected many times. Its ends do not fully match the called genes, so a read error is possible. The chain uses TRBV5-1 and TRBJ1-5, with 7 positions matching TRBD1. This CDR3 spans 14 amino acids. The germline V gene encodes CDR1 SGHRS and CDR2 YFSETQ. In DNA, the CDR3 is TGTGCCAGCAGCTTAGGACAGGAAAATCAGCCCCAGCATTTT. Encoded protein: CASSLGQENQPQHF. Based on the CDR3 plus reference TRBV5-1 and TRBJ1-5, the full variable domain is KAGVTQTPRYLIKTRGQQVTLSCSPISGHRSVSWYQQTPGQGLQFLFEYFSETQRNKGNFPGRFSGRQFSNSRSEMNVSTLELGDSALYLCASSLGQENQPQHFGDGTRLSIL.

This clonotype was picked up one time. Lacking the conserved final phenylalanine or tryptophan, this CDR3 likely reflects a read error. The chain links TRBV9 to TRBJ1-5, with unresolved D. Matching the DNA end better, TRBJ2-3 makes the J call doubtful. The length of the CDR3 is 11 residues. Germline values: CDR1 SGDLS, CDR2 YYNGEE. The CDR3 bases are TGTGCCAGCAACCCAGACGGACGGCAGTATTAT. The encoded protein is CASNPDGRQYY.

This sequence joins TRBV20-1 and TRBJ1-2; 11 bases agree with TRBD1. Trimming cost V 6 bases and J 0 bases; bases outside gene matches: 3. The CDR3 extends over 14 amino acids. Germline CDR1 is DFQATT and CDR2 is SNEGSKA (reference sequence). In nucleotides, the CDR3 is TGCAGTGCAACGGGACAGGGGGCTAACTATGGCTACACCTTC. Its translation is CSATGQGANYGYTF.